These T cell receptor beta chains were read from a single sample in a study of cytomegalovirus exposure and HLA in healthy donors. Some clones are missing from TCRdb's copy, which holds only in-frame ones; the method was immunoSEQ multiplex PCR. The data show 65,000 to 75,000 clones, roughly 79% seen once. Sequencing was performed on PBMCs. The source is a middle-aged man in good health and CMV-seronegative. Each CDR3 is given with its conserved first and last residue. The order of the fields is clone size, D gene, V gene, J gene, CDR3 DNA, CDR3 protein. A D gene is named only where the DNA matches it firmly. Only some rows state a clone size, as once, few, many or a class for expanded clones.

once	NA	TRBV11-2	TRBJ1-5	TGTGCCAGCAGCTTAGCGGAGCGTCAGCCCCAGCATTTT	CASSLAERQPQHF
NA	NA	TRBV5-1	TRBJ2-1	TGCGCCAGCAGCGCCTCAGGGGACAATGAGCAGTTCTTC	CASSASGDNEQFF
few	NA	TRBV7-9	TRBJ2-7	TGTGCCAGCAGCTTAGAAACGGTTCAGCAGTACTTC	CASSLETVQQYF
NA	TRBD1	TRBV10-3	TRBJ2-5	TGTGCCATCGGAAGGGACAGGGGCAGAGGAGAGACCCAGTACTTC	CAIGRDRGRGETQYF
once	TRBD2	TRBV2	TRBJ2-1	TGTGCCAGACGGACTAGCGGGAGAAATGAGCAGTTCTTC	CARRTSGRNEQFF
NA	TRBD1	TRBV5-4	TRBJ1-1	TGTGCCAGCAGCTTGGGACAGGGTTTGAACACTGAAGCTTTCTTT	CASSLGQGLNTEAFF
NA	NA	TRBV7-9	TRBJ2-2	TGTGCCAGCAGCTTGGTCCGTGGGGGCGCGAACACCGGGGAGCTGTTTTTT	CASSLVRGGANTGELFF
NA	NA	TRBV19	TRBJ1-3	TGTGCCAGTAGTATAGGACGGGTGTCCTCTGGAAACACCATATATTTT	CASSIGRVSSGNTIYF
NA	TRBD2	TRBV6-5	TRBJ2-1	TGTGCCAGCAGAGGACTAGCGGAGTGGTACAATGAGCAGTTCTTC	CASRGLAEWYNEQFF
NA	TRBD1	TRBV5-1	TRBJ1-6	TGCGCCAGCAGCCCTGTCGACAGGGGTGATTCACCCCTCCACTTT	CASSPVDRGDSPLHF
NA	NA	TRBV25-1	TRBJ1-1	TGTGCCAGCAGTCTAATAGGGGGTGGGATGAACACTGAAGCTTTCTTT	CASSLIGGGMNTEAFF
NA	TRBD1	TRBV18	TRBJ2-7	TGTGCCAGCTCCATTGCTGGACAGGGGGAGGGCGAGCAGTACTTC	CASSIAGQGEGEQYF
NA	TRBD1	TRBV7-7	TRBJ2-2	TGTGCTAGCAGCTTAGCAGGGGGCGAGACCACCGGGGAGCTGTTTTTT	CASSLAGGETTGELFF
NA	NA	TRBV9	TRBJ2-1	TGTGCCAGCAGCGTAGGGCTAGAAGCCTACAATGAGCAGTTCTTC	CASSVGLEAYNEQFF
NA	TRBD1	TRBV5-1	TRBJ1-3	TGCGCCAGCAGCCCAGGACAGGGTTTTATGGACACCATATATTTT	CASSPGQGFMDTIYF
NA	NA	TRBV6-5	TRBJ1-1	TGTGCCAGCAACGCCGGGACAATTAACACTGAAGCTTTCTTT	CASNAGTINTEAFF
NA	NA	TRBV1	TRBJ2-5	TGCACCATTATTGGTAGCGGGGGTCACCAAGAGACCCAGTACTTC	CTIIGSGGHQETQYF
NA	NA	TRBV6-5	TRBJ1-5	TGTGCCAGCAGTTACTCTTGGGGCCCGGATCAGCCCCAGCATTTT	CASSYSWGPDQPQHF
NA	TRBD1	TRBV7-9	TRBJ2-7	TGTGCCAGCAGCTTTAGGAAGGGACAGGCTTCCCCAAGTACCTACGAGCAGTACTTC	CASSFRKGQASPSTYEQYF
once	TRBD2	TRBV11-2	TRBJ2-3	TGTGCCAGCAGCTTAACGGGAGGCTTATATTTCACAGATACGCAGTATTTT	CASSLTGGLYFTDTQYF
NA	TRBD1	TRBV7-8	TRBJ2-7	TGTGCCAGCAGCTCCCAGGGACAGGGGGGCCCCTACGAGCAGTACTTC	CASSSQGQGGPYEQYF
once	TRBD2	TRBV19	TRBJ2-2	TGTGCCAGTAGGACACTAGCGGGAGATACCGGGGAGCTGTTTTTT	CASRTLAGDTGELFF
NA	TRBD1	TRBV12-5	TRBJ1-5	TGTGCTAGTGGTTTGTCGACAGGGGTGGGGCAGCCCCAGCATTTT	CASGLSTGVGQPQHF
NA	TRBD2	TRBV27	TRBJ2-4	TGTGCCAGCAGGAAACTAGCGGGAGTAATGGGCAAAAACATTCAGTACTTC	CASRKLAGVMGKNIQYF
NA	TRBD1	TRBV27	TRBJ2-2	TGTGCCAGCACGGGACAGGGGTGGTCCGGGGAGCTGTTTTTT	CASTGQGWSGELFF
NA	TRBD1	TRBV7-9	TRBJ1-1	TGTGCCAACAGCGAAGACAGGGCAGCTTTCTTT	CANSEDRAAFF
NA	NA	TRBV7-9	TRBJ2-7	TGTGCCAGCAGCTTAGTTCCTAGCTCCTACGAGCAGTACTTC	CASSLVPSSYEQYF
NA	TRBD1	TRBV10-1	TRBJ2-5	TGCGCCAGCAGCCCCGGGACAGTGGCCCAAGAGACCCAGTACTTC	CASSPGTVAQETQYF
NA	NA	TRBV15	TRBJ1-1	TGTGCCACCAGCAGAGTCCAGGGAAGTATTGGGACTGAAGCTTTCTTT	CATSRVQGSIGTEAFF
NA	TRBD1	TRBV7-6	TRBJ2-7	TGTGCCAGCAGCTTAGGGGACAGCTACGAGCAGTACTTC	CASSLGDSYEQYF
few	NA	TRBV28	TRBJ2-3	TGTGCCAGCAGCACATTGGTGTTGGGGGCCGTAGATACGCAGTATTTT	CASSTLVLGAVDTQYF